A selection of T cell receptor beta chains follows, all from one sample in a study of blood T cell repertoires in COVID-19. The assay was immunoSEQ multiplex PCR, and TCRdb's table has in-frame clones only and misses some. Here the sample spans under 200,000 clones, approximately 92% being singletons. Material: peripheral blood. Every receptor here comes from a man in his forties or fifties with acute or convalescent COVID-19. Both conserved end residues are trimmed from each CDR3.

v_call	j_call	cdr3_length	cdr3_aa
TRBV12-5	TRBJ2-2	14	ASGLRGQGSPGELF
TRBV9	TRBJ1-6	13	ASSVDGGKGSPLH
TRBV9	TRBJ2-5	10	ASSPAGETQY
TRBV28	TRBJ1-1	10	ASSGSDTEAF
TRBV7-3	TRBJ2-5	12	ASSFAGQGETQY
TRBV5-1	TRBJ2-1	13	ASSLEGTPYNEQF
TRBV24-1	TRBJ2-5	11	ATSDAQRQTQY
TRBV9	TRBJ2-1	15	ASSPLAGVPTYNEQF
TRBV9	TRBJ2-5	14	ASSVFAVTDQETQY
TRBV7-3	TRBJ1-1	12	ASSLRQVNTEAF
TRBV2	TRBJ1-2	14	ASSEAAGGNGYGYT
TRBV20-1	TRBJ2-7	11	SASLAGPYEQY
TRBV10-3	TRBJ2-2	12	AIRRGQDTGELF
TRBV29-1	TRBJ1-4	12	SVEGQGLGEKLF
TRBV10-2	TRBJ1-5	13	ASSDLRGLGEPQH
TRBV7-2	TRBJ2-1	13	ASSLSDSHYNEQF
TRBV4-3	TRBJ1-2	12	ASSQGGGGYGYT
TRBV7-7	TRBJ2-3	13	ASSLSGGTTDTQY
TRBV10-3	TRBJ1-5	13	AISESRGINQPQH
TRBV9	TRBJ2-1	12	ASSRSGTGSEQF
TRBV2	TRBJ2-1	14	ASSGGGVPFYNEQF
TRBV4-1	TRBJ1-2	14	ASSQDWIGQSYGYT
TRBV5-1	TRBJ1-5	14	ASSLGPQGGSEAQH
TRBV4-1	TRBJ2-4	15	ASSQPGAGGAKNIQY
TRBV2	TRBJ1-5	12	ASTTVGGREPQH
TRBV28	TRBJ2-3	11	ASSFQFTDTQY
TRBV28	TRBJ1-2	12	ASSFRDRPLGYT
TRBV7-3	TRBJ2-7	10	ASSLKELEQY
TRBV27	TRBJ2-2	12	ASSDRGRGGELF
TRBV27	TRBJ1-5	13	ASTNFGGGNQPQH
TRBV16	TRBJ2-5	11	ASSQSRYETQY
TRBV27	TRBJ1-2	12	ASSSGQNSNGYT
TRBV6-1	TRBJ2-5	10	ASSDVEETQY
TRBV18	TRBJ1-6	13	ASSGGDRGNSPLH
TRBV5-1	TRBJ2-2	13	ASSLRTGETGELF
TRBV6-2/TRBV6-3	TRBJ1-1	9	ASSRQGPAF
TRBV30	TRBJ2-7	11	AWSVWGVGEQY
TRBV19	TRBJ1-5	15	ASSIGLGQLPDQPQH
TRBV10-3	TRBJ2-1	13	AISYLAGGRNEQF
TRBV27	TRBJ1-3	12	ASSLSGRGNTIY
TRBV27	TRBJ2-7	12	ASSFQRESYEQY
TRBV5-1	TRBJ1-2	13	ASSYDGQGNYGYT
TRBV6-5	TRBJ2-1	12	ASSSGQGMDEQF
TRBV4-1	TRBJ1-2	12	ASSQDKGGTGYT
TRBV27	TRBJ1-4	15	ASSLAGTGATNEKLF
TRBV11-1	TRBJ2-5	11	ASSSTGEETQY
TRBV27	TRBJ1-2	11	ASSMDRNYGYT